Listed here are 18 T cell receptor beta chains from one sample, sequenced in a study of T cell changes during pregnancy in multiple sclerosis. The protocol was immunoSEQ multiplex PCR, while the TCRdb copy is restricted to in-frame clones and leaves out a portion. The sample gives fewer than 55,000 clones, about 92% of which show up once; roughly 0.92% is in the top ten. The sequenced sample was peripheral blood, obtained after pregnancy. Receptor source: a female donor with multiple sclerosis, enrolled in a pregnancy study.

The sample holds a few counts of this clone. The J gene is TRBJ2-7, the V gene TRBV14, with D perhaps matching TRBD1 (5 bases). The CDR3 is 16 residues long. V gave up 4 bases and J gave up 4 bases, with 20 bases separating them. CDR1 SGHDN and CDR2 FVKESK come from the germline V gene. As DNA, the CDR3 is TGTGCCAGCAGCCCGTTTGGGTCAGGGTTCCCGTACGAGCAGTACTTC. This translates into CASSPFGSGFPYEQYF.

This clone was observed a single time. The chain couples TRBV7-2 to TRBJ1-2; maybe TRBD1 (6 bases). V was clipped by 5 bases and J by 5 bases, with 18 bases between them. The CDR3 sequence is 15 residues long. Germline-derived CDR1 and CDR2 are SGHTA and FQGNSA. CDR3 sequence (DNA): TGTGCCAGCAGCCCCCGCCGACAGGATAATTATGGCTACACCTTC. The encoded protein is CASSPRRQDNYGYTF.

CDR3 sequence: CASSFFGTGGAVTEAFF. The DNA of the CDR3 is TGTGCCAGCAGTTTTTTCGGGACAGGGGGCGCGGTGACTGAAGCTTTCTTT. The chain has TRBV27 and TRBJ1-1; TRBD1 matches at 12 bases. The CDR3 runs 17 residues. Germline CDR1 reads MNHEY; CDR2 reads SMNVEV (reference sequence). V trimming: 3 bases; J trimming: 5 bases; junction bases outside the gene matches: 10.

The gene calls are TRBV19 and TRBJ1-2; TRBD1 is a possible D gene (6 bases). The CDR3 loop spans 12 amino acids. Trimming took off 4 bases at V and 10 bases at J, with 13 bases between the two ends. Germline values: CDR1 LNHDA, CDR2 SQIVND (reference sequence). CDR3 region: CASSNLQGSYTF. The CDR3 nucleotides read TGTGCCAGTAGTAACCTACAGGGTTCCTACACCTTC.

The rearrangement links TRBV4-2 to TRBJ2-7; 15 bases fit TRBD2. V lost 4 bases, J lost 2 bases, and 0 bases stayed unmatched. The CDR3 sequence is 15 residues long. Germline-derived CDR1 and CDR2 are LGHNA and YNFKEQ. CDR3: CASSRTSGGAYEQYF. CDR3 in DNA: TGTGCCAGCAGCCGGACTAGCGGGGGGGCCTACGAGCAGTACTTC.

This chain joins TRBV6-5 and TRBJ1-3, with TRBD1 matching over 7 bases. Germline CDR1 MNHEY, CDR2 SVGAGI. This CDR3 spans 15 amino acids. V shed 4 bases and J 4 bases; nucleotides not matched to a gene: 7. The CDR3 spells CASSFKTGWGNTIYF. The CDR3 region has the DNA TGTGCCAGCAGTTTTAAGACAGGGTGGGGAAACACCATATATTTT.

The V call is TRBV6-6, the J call TRBJ1-5; the D is unclear. This CDR3 spans 12 amino acids. Looked up from germline, CDR1 is MNHNY and CDR2 is SVGAGI (reference sequence). V lost 6 bases, J lost 4 bases, and 7 bases lay in between. CDR3 sequence: CASSPPNQPQHF. CDR3 DNA sequence: TGTGCCAGCAGCCCCCCTAATCAGCCCCAGCATTTT.

The chain combines TRBV5-8 with TRBJ2-1, with D unresolved. The ends were cut back, 0 bases at V and 6 bases at J, with 7 bases in the middle. CDR1 is SGHTS, CDR2 YDEGEE, per germline. The CDR3 has 13 amino acids. CDR3 coding DNA: TGTGCCAGCAGCTTGGGACACTTCAATGAGCAGTTCTTC. Amino acid sequence: CASSLGHFNEQFF.

V and J are TRBV5-4 and TRBJ2-1; 7 nucleotides agree with TRBD1. V trimming: 2 bases; J trimming: 6 bases; junction bases outside the gene matches: 5. The CDR3 is 14 amino acids. The germline gives CDR1 SGHNT, CDR2 YYREEE (reference sequence). This CDR3 is CASSFDRVVNEQFF. The CDR3 bases are TGTGCCAGCAGCTTCGACAGGGTCGTCAATGAGCAGTTCTTC.

The rearrangement uses TRBV7-2 and TRBJ2-7, with 11 bases that match TRBD2. Germline CDR1 and CDR2: SGHTA and FQGNSA. Unmatched junction bases numbered 5, after V lost 5 bases and J lost 5 bases. The length of the CDR3 is 14 residues. The CDR3 reads CASSPLAGGHEQYF. CDR3 bases: TGTGCCAGCAGCCCTTTAGCGGGGGGGCACGAGCAGTACTTC.

This clone was found once. V and J are TRBV4-1 and TRBJ2-1; 8 nucleotides agree with TRBD2. Germline CDR1 is MGHRA and CDR2 is YSYEKL. This CDR3 is 16 amino acids long. V trimming: 1 base; J trimming: 3 bases; junction bases outside the gene matches: 5. The CDR3 region is CASSQGRAGGYNEQFF. The DNA for the CDR3 is TGCGCCAGCAGCCAAGGTAGGGCGGGGGGCTACAATGAGCAGTTCTTC.

V usage is TRBV25-1 and J usage is TRBJ2-3; weak D call: TRBD2 (5 bases). V dropped 2 bases and J dropped 6 bases, with 12 bases sitting between them. The V gene's germline CDR1 is MGHDK and CDR2 SYGVNS. The CDR3 length is 14 residues. Here the CDR3 reads CASSERGRWDTQYF. CDR3 in DNA: TGTGCCAGCAGTGAACGGGGAAGATGGGATACGCAGTATTTT.

The chain carries TRBV11-3 and TRBJ2-5; the D is unclear. This CDR3 comprises 15 residues. V was cut by 1 base and J by 7 bases, with 16 bases left in between. The germline V gene encodes CDR1 SGHNT and CDR2 YENEEA. CDR3 sequence: CASSLGPSSRGTQYF. CDR3 nucleotides: TGTGCCAGCAGCTTAGGCCCATCATCGAGAGGGACCCAGTACTTC.

This clone was counted between two and nine times. The chain couples TRBV9 to TRBJ1-1, with D unresolved. Germline CDR1 reads SGDLS; CDR2 reads YYNGEE. Trimming left V 4 bases short and J 4 bases short, with 17 bases between. The CDR3 runs to 15 residues. The CDR3 nucleotides read TGTGCCAGCAGCCCCCGGGGAGGTTGGAGCACTGAAGCTTTCTTT. It yields the protein CASSPRGGWSTEAFF.

This chain uses TRBV4-3 with TRBJ1-4; 7 bases agree with TRBD1. Germline CDR1 is LGHNA and CDR2 is YSLEER. J lost 8 bases, V lost 6 bases, and 12 bases had no gene match. The CDR3 is made up of 15 amino acids. The CDR3 sequence is CASSHQTGFEEKLFF. CDR3 in DNA: TGCGCCAGCAGTCACCAGACAGGGTTCGAAGAAAAACTGTTTTTT.

V is TRBV4-3 and J is TRBJ1-6; 8 nucleotides line up with TRBD1. CDR3 length: 16 amino acids. The germline CDR1 and CDR2 sequences are LGHNA and YSLEER. The V gene end was trimmed by 3 bases and the J gene end by 10 bases; junction bases not matched to a gene: 11. CDR3 sequence (DNA): TGCGCCAGCAGCCATGGAGGACAGGGTGTTAAATCACCCCTCCACTTT. Its protein product is CASSHGGQGVKSPLHF.

The chain is built from TRBV7-9 and TRBJ1-1; D may be TRBD1 (5 bases). Germline CDR1 reads SEHNR; CDR2 reads FQNEAQ (reference sequence). This CDR3 is built from 14 residues. Trimming pared 6 bases from V and 6 bases from J, leaving 17 bases between. The CDR3 reads CASSPRGGSAEAFF. The CDR3 bases are TGTGCCAGCAGTCCCCGGGGGGGAAGCGCTGAAGCTTTCTTT.

V and J are TRBV29-1 and TRBJ1-1; 7 nucleotides agree with TRBD1. This CDR3 spans 13 amino acids. V shed 7 bases, J shed 3 bases, and the junction held 8 bases outside the gene matches. Germline V gene data show CDR1 as SQVTM and CDR2 as ANQGSEA. This CDR3 is CSAERQGYTEAFF. The DNA for the CDR3 is TGCAGCGCAGAAAGACAGGGCTACACTGAAGCTTTCTTT.